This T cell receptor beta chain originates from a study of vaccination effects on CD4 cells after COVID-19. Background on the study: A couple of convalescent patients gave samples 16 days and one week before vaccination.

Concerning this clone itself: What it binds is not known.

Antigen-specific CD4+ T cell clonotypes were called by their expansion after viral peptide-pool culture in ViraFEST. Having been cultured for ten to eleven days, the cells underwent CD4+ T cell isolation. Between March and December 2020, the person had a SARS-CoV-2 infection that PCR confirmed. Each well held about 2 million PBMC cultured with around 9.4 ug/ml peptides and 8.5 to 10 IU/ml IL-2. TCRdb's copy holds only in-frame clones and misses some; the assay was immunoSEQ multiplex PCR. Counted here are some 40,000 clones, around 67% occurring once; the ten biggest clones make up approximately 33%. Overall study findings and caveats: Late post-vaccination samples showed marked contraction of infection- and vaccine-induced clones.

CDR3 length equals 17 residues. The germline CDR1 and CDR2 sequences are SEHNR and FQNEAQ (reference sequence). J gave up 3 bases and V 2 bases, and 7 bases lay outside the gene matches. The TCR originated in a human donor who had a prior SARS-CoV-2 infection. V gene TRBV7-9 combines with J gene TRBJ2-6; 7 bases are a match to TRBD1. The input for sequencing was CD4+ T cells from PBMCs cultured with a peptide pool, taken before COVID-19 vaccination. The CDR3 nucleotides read TGTGCCAGCAGCTTACGAGAGGGGGCTAGTGGGGCCAACGTCCTGACTTTC. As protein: CASSLREGASGANVLTF.